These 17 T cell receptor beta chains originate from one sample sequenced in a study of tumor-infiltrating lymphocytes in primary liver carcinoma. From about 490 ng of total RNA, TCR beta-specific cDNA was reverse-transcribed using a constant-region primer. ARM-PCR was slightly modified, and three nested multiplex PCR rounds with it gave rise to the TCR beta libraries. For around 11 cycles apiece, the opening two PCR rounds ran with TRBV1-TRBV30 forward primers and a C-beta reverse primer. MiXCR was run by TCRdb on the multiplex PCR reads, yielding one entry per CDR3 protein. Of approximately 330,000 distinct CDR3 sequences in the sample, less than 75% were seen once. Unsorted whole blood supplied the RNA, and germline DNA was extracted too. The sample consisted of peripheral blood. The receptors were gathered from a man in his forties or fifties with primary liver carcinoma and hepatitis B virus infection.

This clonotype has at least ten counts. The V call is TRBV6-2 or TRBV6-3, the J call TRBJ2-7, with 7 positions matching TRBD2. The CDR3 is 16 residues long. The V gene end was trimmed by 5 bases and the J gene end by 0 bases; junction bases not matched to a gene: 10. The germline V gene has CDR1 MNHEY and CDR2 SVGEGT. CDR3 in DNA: TGTGCCAGCAGTGGATTACTAGCGACCCACTCCTACGAGCAGTACTTC. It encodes CASSGLLATHSYEQYF.

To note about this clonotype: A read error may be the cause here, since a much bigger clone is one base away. CDR3 coding DNA: TGTGCCAGCAGCAAGACATGGTTGGATGAGCAGTTCTTC. It specifies CASSKTWLDEQFF. V is TRBV6-1 and J is TRBJ2-1; no reliable D call. Looked up from germline, CDR1 is MNHNS and CDR2 is SASEGT. The V end lost 6 bases, the J end lost 8 bases, and 14 bases lay between the germline ends. This CDR3 region has 13 residues.

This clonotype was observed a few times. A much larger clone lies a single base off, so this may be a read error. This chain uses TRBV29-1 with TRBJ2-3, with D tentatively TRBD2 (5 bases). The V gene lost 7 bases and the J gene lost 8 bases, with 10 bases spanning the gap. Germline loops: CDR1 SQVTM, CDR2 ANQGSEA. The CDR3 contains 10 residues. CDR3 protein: CSAELATQYF. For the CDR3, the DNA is TGCAGCGCTGAGCTAGCTACGCAGTATTTT.

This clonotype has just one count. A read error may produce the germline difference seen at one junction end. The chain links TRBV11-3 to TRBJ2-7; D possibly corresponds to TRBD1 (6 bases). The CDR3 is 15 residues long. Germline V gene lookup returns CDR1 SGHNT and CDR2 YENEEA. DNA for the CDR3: TGTGCCAGCAGCTTAATGGCAGGGGAGTTATACGAGCAATACTTC. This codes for CASSLMAGELYEQYF.

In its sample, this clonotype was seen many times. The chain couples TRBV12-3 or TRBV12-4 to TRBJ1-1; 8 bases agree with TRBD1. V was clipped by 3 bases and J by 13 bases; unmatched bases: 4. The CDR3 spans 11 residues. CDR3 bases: TGTGCCAGCAGTTTGGACAGGGTCGATTTCTTT. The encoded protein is CASSLDRVDFF.

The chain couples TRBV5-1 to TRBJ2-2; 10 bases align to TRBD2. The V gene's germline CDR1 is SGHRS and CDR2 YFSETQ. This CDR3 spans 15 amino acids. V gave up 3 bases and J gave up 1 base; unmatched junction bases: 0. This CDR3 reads CASSSSGRNTGELFF. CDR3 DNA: TGCGCCAGCAGCTCTAGCGGGAGGAACACCGGGGAGCTGTTTTTT.

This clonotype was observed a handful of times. The CDR3 spells CASSLLTNSYEQYF. DNA for the CDR3: TGTGCCAGCAGTTTATTGACTAACTCTTACGAGCAGTACTTC. The genes are TRBV28 and TRBJ2-7; D is perhaps TRBD2 (5 bases). CDR3 size: 14 residues. The V gene lost 1 base and the J gene lost 4 bases, with 11 bases spanning the gap. From germline, CDR1 is MDHEN and CDR2 SYDVKM.

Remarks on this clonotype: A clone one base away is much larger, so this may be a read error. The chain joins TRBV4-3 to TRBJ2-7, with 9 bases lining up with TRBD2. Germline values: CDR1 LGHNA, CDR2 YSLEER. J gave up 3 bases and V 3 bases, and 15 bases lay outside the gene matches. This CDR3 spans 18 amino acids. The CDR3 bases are TGCGCCAGCAGCCACTCCCCTAGGCTAGCGGGAATGGGCTACGAGCAGTACTTC. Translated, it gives CASSHSPRLAGMGYEQYF.

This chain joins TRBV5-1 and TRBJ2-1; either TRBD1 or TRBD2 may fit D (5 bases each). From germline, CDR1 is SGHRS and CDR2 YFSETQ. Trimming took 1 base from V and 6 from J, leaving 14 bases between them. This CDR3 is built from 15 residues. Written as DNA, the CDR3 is TGCGCCAGCAGCTTGAAACTAGGGGTGTGCAATGAGCAGTTCTTC. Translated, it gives CASSLKLGVCNEQFF. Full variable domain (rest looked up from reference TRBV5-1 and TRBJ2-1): KAGVTQTPRYLIKTRGQQVTLSCSPISGHRSVSWYQQTPGQGLQFLFEYFSETQRNKGNFPGRFSGRQFSNSRSEMNVSTLELGDSALYLCASSLKLGVCNEQFFGPGTRLTVL.

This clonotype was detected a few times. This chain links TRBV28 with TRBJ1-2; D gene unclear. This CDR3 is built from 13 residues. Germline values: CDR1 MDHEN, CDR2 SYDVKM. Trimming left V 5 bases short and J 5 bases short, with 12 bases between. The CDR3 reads CASSPGRLYGYTF. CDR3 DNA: TGTGCCAGCAGTCCCGGACGCTTGTATGGCTACACCTTC.

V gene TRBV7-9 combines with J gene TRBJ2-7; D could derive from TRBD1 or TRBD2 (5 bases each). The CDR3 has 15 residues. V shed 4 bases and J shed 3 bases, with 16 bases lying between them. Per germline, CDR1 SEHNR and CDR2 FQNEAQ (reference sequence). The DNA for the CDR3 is TGTGCCAGCAGCTCACCGGGGCAGGCGTTCTACGAGCAGTACTTC. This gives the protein CASSSPGQAFYEQYF.

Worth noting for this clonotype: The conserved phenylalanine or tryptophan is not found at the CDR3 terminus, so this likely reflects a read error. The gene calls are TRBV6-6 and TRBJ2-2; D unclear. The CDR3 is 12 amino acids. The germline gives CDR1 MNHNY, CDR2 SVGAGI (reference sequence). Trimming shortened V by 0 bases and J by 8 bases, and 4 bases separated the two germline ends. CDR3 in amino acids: CASSYSAGELFL. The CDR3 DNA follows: TGTGCCAGCAGTTACTCTGCTGGGGAGCTGTTTCTT.

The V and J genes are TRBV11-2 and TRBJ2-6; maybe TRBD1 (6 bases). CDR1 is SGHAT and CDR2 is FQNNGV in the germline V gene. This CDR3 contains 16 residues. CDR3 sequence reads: CHSRGVTSSGANVLTF. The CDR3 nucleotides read TGTCACAGCAGGGGAGTTACGAGCTCTGGGGCCAACGTCCTGACTTTC.

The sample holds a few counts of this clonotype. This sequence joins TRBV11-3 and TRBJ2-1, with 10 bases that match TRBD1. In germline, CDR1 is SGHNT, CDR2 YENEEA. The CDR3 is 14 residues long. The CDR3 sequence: CGGSIRTGGDEQFF. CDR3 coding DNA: TGTGGCGGCAGCATTCGGACAGGGGGGGATGAGCAGTTCTTC.

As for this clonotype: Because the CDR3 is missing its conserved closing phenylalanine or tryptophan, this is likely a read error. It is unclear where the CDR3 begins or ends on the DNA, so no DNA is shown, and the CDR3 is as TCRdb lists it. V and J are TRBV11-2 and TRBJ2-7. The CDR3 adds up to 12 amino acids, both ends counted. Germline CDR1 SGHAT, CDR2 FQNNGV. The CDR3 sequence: CASSATDYEQHL.

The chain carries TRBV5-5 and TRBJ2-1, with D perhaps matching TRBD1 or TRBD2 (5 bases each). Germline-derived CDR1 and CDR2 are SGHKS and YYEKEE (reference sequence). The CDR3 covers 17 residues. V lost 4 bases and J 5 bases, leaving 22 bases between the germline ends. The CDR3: CASSLIFRERSNNEQFF. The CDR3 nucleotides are TGTGCCAGCAGCCTCATTTTCAGGGAGCGGAGTAACAATGAGCAGTTCTTC.

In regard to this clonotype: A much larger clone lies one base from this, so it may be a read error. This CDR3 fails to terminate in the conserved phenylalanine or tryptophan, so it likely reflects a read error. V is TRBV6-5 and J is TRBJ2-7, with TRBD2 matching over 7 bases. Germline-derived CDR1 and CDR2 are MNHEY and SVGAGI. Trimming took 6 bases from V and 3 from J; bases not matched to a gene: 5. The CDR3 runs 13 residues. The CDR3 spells CASRAPGGYEQYL. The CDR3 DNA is TGTGCCAGCAGGGCCCCGGGGGGCTACGAGCAGTACCTC.